This TCR beta chain was recovered during a study of blood T cell repertoires in COVID-19. About the study: Samples came from the United States, Italy and Spain, spanning acute and convalescent COVID-19.

This CDR3 has 14 residues. Germline CDR1 is MDHEN and CDR2 is SYDVKM. V shed 6 bases and J 8 bases; nucleotides not matched to a gene: 9. Original processing methods: Estimation of nucleated cell counts relied on the amplification of reference gene primers. Using immunoSEQ multiplex PCR, the repertoire was profiled, and TCRdb retains in-frame clones only, with some absent. The D gene and trimming were derived from the DNA, and the V and J assignments and clone size from that table. This table has approximately 90,000 clones, around 88% appearing once. The V gene is TRBV28, the J gene TRBJ2-1; 8 bases are shared with TRBD1. This sequence originates from a man in his 60s with acute or convalescent COVID-19. Source material: peripheral blood. In DNA, the CDR3 is TGTGCCAGCAGGGCGGGACAGGCGTGGCATGAGCAGTTCTTC. It is translated as CASRAGQAWHEQFF.